Below, one T cell receptor beta chain is given with its context. This specimen comes from a study of T cells expressing NK-cell markers. TCRdb reanalyzed the 5' RACE reads and collapses them to one entry per CDR3 protein, without DNA. This repertoire comprises hundreds of thousands of distinct CDR3 sequences; its ten largest clones make up roughly 5.4%. Material: blood T cells: a sorted CD56 or NKG2C T cell subset, CD4+ or CD8+ T cells, or bulk PBMC T cells (not recorded which). This TCR was recovered from a man aged 18 to 69 in good health.

CDR3 region: CASSSGDFPPSSYNSPLHF. The rearrangement joins TRBV5-1 to TRBJ1-6. The CDR3 is 19 amino acids. Germline CDR1 SGHRS, CDR2 YFSETQ.